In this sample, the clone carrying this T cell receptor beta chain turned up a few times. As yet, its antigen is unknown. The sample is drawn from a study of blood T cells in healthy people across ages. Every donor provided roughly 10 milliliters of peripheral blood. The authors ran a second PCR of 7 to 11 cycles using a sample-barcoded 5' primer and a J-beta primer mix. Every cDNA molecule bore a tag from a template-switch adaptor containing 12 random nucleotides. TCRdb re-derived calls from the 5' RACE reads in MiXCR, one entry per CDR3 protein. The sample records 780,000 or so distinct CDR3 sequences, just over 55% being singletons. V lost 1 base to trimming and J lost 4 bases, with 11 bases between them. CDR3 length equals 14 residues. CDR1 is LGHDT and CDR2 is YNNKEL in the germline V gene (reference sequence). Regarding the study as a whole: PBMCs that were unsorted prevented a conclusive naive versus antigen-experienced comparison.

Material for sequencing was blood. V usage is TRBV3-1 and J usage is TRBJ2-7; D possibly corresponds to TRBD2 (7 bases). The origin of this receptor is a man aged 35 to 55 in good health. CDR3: CASSQGTRGYEQYF. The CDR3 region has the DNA TGTGCCAGCAGCCAAGGGACTAGGGGGTACGAGCAGTACTTC.